This T cell receptor beta chain was obtained from a study of PD-1 blockade in classical Hodgkin lymphoma. General study findings and limits: Reported baseline diversity: healthy donors highest, relapsed/refractory patients lowest. The study found that TCR diversity rose significantly by C4D1 in CD4+ but not CD8+ cells.

With no exception, relapse followed autologous stem cell transplantation in all patients, and brentuximab vedotin exposure varied. Of note for this clone: No antigen is known for it.

Here immunoSEQ multiplex PCR was the method, and the copy in TCRdb shows in-frame clones only, minus some. This sample yields tens of thousands of clones, of which 71% are seen a single time; over 2.5% belongs to the top ten. Germline V gene sequence: CDR1 SGDLS, CDR2 YYNGEE. The CDR3 runs 14 residues. V dropped 1 base and J dropped 6; count of bases not matched to a gene: 4. The chain combines TRBV9 with TRBJ2-7; 10 positions agree with TRBD1. The input for sequencing was peripheral blood mononuclear cells (PBMCs), taken before the second cycle of nivolumab. The receptor was isolated from a human donor with classical Hodgkin lymphoma. The CDR3: CASSVLDRGSEQYF. For the CDR3, the DNA is TGTGCCAGCAGCGTACTGGACAGGGGGAGCGAGCAGTACTTC. Full variable domain (missing parts from reference TRBV9 and TRBJ2-7): DSGVTQTPKHLITATGQRVTLRCSPRSGDLSVYWYQQSLDQGLQFLIQYYNGEERAKGNILERFSAQQFPDLHSELNLSSLELGDSALYFCASSVLDRGSEQYFGPGTRLTVT.